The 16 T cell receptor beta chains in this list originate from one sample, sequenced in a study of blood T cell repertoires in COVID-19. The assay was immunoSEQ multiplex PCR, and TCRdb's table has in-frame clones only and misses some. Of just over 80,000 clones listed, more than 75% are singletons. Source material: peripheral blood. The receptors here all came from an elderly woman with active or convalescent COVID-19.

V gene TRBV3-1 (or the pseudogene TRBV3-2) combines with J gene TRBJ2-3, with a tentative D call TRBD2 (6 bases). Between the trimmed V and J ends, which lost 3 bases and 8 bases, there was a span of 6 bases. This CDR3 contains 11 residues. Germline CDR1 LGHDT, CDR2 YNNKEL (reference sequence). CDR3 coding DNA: TGTGCCAGCAGCCAGGGGGGTACGCAGTATTTT. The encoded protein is CASSQGGTQYF.

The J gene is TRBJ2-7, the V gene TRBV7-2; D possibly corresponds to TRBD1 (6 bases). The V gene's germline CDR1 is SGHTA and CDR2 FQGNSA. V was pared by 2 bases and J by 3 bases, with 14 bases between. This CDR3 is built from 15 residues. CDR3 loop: CASSLSTGEYYEQYF. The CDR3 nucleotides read TGTGCCAGCAGCTTATCGACAGGAGAATACTACGAGCAGTACTTC.

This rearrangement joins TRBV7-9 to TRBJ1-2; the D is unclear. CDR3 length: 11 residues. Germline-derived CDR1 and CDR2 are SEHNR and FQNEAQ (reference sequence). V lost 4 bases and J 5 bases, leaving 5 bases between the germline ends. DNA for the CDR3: TGTGCCAGCAGCTCGACTTATGGCTACACCTTC. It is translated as CASSSTYGYTF. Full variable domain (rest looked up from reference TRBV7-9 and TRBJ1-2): DTGVSQNPRHKITKRGQNVTFRCDPISEHNRLYWYRQTLGQGPEFLTYFQNEAQLEKSRLLSDRFSAERPKGSFSTLEIQRTEQGDSAMYLCASSSTYGYTFGSGTRLTVV.

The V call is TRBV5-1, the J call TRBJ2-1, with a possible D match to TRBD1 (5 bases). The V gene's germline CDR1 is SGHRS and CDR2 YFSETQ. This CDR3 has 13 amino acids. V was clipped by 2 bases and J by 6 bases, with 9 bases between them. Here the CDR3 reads CASSFEGVNEQFF. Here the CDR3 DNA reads TGCGCCAGCAGCTTCGAAGGGGTCAATGAGCAGTTCTTC. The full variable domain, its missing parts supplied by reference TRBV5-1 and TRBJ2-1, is KAGVTQTPRYLIKTRGQQVTLSCSPISGHRSVSWYQQTPGQGLQFLFEYFSETQRNKGNFPGRFSGRQFSNSRSEMNVSTLELGDSALYLCASSFEGVNEQFFGPGTRLTVL.

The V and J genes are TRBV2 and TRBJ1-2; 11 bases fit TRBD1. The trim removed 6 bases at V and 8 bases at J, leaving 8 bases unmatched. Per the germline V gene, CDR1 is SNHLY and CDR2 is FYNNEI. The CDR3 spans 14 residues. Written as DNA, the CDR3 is TGTGCCAGCAGACTCGGACAGGGGGCGACCGGCTACACCTTC. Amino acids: CASRLGQGATGYTF.

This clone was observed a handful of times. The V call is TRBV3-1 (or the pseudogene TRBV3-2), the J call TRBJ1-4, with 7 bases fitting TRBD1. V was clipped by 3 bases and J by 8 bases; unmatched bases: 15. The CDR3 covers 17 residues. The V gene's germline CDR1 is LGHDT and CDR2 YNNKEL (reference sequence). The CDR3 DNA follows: TGTGCCAGCAGCCATCGAAGGGGTGAACAGGGGCGCGAAAAACTGTTTTTT. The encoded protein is CASSHRRGEQGREKLFF.

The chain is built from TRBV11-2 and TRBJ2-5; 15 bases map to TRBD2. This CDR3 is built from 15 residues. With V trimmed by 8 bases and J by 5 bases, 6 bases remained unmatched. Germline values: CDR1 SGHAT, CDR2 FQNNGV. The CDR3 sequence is CASAFGLAGGETQYF. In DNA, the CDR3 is TGTGCCAGCGCCTTCGGACTAGCGGGGGGGGAGACCCAGTACTTC. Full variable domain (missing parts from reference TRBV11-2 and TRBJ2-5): EAGVAQSPRYKIIEKRQSVAFWCNPISGHATLYWYQQILGQGPKLLIQFQNNGVVDDSQLPKDRFSAERLKGVDSTLKIQPAKLEDSAVYLCASAFGLAGGETQYFGPGTRLLVL.

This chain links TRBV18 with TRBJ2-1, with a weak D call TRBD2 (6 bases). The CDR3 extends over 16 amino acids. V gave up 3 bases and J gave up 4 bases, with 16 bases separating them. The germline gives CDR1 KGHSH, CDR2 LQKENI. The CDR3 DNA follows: TGTGCCAGCTCACCTCAGCGGGCGATCCTTTACAATGAGCAGTTCTTC. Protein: CASSPQRAILYNEQFF.

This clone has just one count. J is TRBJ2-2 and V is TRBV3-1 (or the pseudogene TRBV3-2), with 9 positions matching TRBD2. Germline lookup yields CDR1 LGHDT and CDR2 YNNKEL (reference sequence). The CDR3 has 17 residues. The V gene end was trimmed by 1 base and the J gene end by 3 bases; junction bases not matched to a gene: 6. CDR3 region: CASSQGLAGEDTGELFF. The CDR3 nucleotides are TGTGCCAGCAGCCAAGGGTTAGCGGGGGAGGACACCGGGGAGCTGTTTTTT.

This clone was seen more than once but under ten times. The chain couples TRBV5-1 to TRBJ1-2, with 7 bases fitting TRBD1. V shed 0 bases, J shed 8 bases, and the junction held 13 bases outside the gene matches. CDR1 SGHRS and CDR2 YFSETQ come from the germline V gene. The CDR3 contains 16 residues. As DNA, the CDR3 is TGCGCCAGCAGCTTGGGGAGGGACAGATTCTCTAACGGCTACACCTTC. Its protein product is CASSLGRDRFSNGYTF. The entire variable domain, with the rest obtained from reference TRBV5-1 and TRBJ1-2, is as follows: KAGVTQTPRYLIKTRGQQVTLSCSPISGHRSVSWYQQTPGQGLQFLFEYFSETQRNKGNFPGRFSGRQFSNSRSEMNVSTLELGDSALYLCASSLGRDRFSNGYTFGSGTRLTVV.

The CDR3 DNA is TGTGCCAGCAGTGACAGGGACACCCACAATGAGCAGTTCTTC. It encodes CASSDRDTHNEQFF. This chain uses TRBV27 with TRBJ2-1; 7 nucleotides line up with TRBD1. Germline V gene data show CDR1 as MNHEY and CDR2 as SMNVEV (reference sequence). The CDR3 has 14 amino acids. V lost 5 bases, J lost 5 bases, and 6 bases stayed unmatched.

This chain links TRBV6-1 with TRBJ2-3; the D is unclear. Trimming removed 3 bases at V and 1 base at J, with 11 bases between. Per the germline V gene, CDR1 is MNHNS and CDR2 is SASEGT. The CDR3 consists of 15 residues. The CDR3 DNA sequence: TGTGCCAGCAGTGACCTGGGCAGCCGCACAGATACGCAGTATTTT. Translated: CASSDLGSRTDTQYF.

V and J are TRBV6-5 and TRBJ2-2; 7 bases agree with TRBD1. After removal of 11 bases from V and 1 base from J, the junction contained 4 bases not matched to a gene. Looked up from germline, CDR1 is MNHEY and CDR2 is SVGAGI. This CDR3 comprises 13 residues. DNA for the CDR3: TGTGCCGGCCGGGACAGGAACACCGGGGAGCTGTTTTTT. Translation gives CAGRDRNTGELFF.

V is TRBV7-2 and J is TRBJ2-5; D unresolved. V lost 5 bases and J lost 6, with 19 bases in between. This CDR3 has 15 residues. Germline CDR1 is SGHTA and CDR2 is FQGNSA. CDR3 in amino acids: CASSPHGAIAKTQYF. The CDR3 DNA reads TGTGCCAGCAGCCCCCACGGTGCGATCGCGAAGACCCAGTACTTC.

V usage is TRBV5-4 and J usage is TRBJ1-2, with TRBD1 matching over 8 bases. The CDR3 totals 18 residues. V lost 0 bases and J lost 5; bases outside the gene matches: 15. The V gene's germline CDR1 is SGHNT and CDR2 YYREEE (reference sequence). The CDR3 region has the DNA TGTGCCAGCAGCTTGGGGGGGACAGGCGCAACCACGGGATATGGCTACACCTTC. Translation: CASSLGGTGATTGYGYTF.

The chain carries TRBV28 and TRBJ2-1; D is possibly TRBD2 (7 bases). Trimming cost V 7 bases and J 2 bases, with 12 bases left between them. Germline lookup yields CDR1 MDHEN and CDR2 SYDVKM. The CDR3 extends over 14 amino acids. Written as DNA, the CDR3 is TGTGCCAGCAAGGGGGGGGGCCCCTACAATGAGCAGTTCTTC. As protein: CASKGGGPYNEQFF.